The following is a T cell receptor (beta chain) sequence with its context. The antigen is undetermined. There are 15 residues in the CDR3. V lost 8 bases and J lost 3, with 17 bases in between. The germline CDR1 and CDR2 sequences are SGHVS and FQNEAQ. This sample was included in a study of PD-1 blockade in classical Hodgkin lymphoma. Regarding the study as a whole: Newly diagnosed patients were reported to start with lower TCR diversity than healthy donors. TCR diversity rose significantly by C4D1 in CD4+ but not CD8+ cells. Undefined causes, possibly disease activity or prior therapy, underlie the repertoire differences.

Clones were read by immunoSEQ multiplex PCR, and TCRdb kept only the in-frame ones, dropping some. There are 40,000 to 65,000 clones in the sample; over 70% occur only once, and 16% lies in the top ten. Each of the patients experienced relapse following autologous stem cell transplantation, and their brentuximab vedotin exposure differed. The study recorded best responses of complete response, partial response or progressive disease. This TCR came from a human donor with classical Hodgkin lymphoma. This rearrangement joins TRBV7-8 to TRBJ2-1; D not certain. The source material was peripheral blood mononuclear cells (PBMCs), sampled at baseline. CDR3 region: CASLLDAAHYNEQFF. CDR3 DNA: TGTGCCAGCTTATTGGACGCGGCCCACTACAATGAGCAGTTCTTC.